Listed here are 15 T cell receptor beta chains from one sample, sequenced in a study of T-cell reconstitution after alpha-beta-depleted transplantation in children. Preparation of the TCRbeta library involved a method that used unique molecular identifiers. From the PCR reads, TCRdb called clonotypes with MiXCR, one entry per CDR3 protein. This table holds 380,000 or so distinct CDR3 sequences, about an eighth found once. The sample in question was PBMCs, obtained from the stem cell graft. Receptors originate from a human donor who donated a stem cell graft to a child with Fanconi anemia.

This clonotype was detected only a few times. Here the CDR3 DNA reads TGCGCCAGCAGCCTCACGACAGGGTCGCCCAATGAAGCTTTCTTT. It is translated as CASSLTTGSPNEAFF. The genes are TRBV5-1 and TRBJ1-1, with 7 positions matching TRBD1. The trim removed 4 bases at V and 7 bases at J, leaving 13 bases unmatched. Germline V gives CDR1 SGHRS, CDR2 YFSETQ. The CDR3 is made up of 15 amino acids.

In its sample, this clonotype was seen a few times. The chain is built from TRBV16 and TRBJ2-7; 8 bases are a match to TRBD1. V gave up 4 bases and J gave up 4 bases; unmatched junction bases: 3. Germline V gene lookup returns CDR1 KGHSY and CDR2 FQNENV. There are 13 residues in the CDR3. DNA for the CDR3: TGTGCCAGCAGCCCGACAGGGGTATACGAGCAGTACTTC. Its protein is CASSPTGVYEQYF. The entire variable domain, with the rest obtained from reference TRBV16 and TRBJ2-7, is as follows: GEEVAQTPKHLVRGEGQKAKLYCAPIKGHSYVFWYQQVLKNEFKFLISFQNENVFDETGMPKERFSAKCLPNSPCSLEIQATKLEDSAVYFCASSPTGVYEQYFGPGTRLTVT.

This clonotype was seen only a few times. The chain has TRBV18 and TRBJ2-3, with unresolved D. The V end was cut by 4 bases, the J end by 4 bases, with 15 bases between. The CDR3 consists of 15 residues. Germline values: CDR1 KGHSH, CDR2 LQKENI. In nucleotides, the CDR3 is TGTGCCAGCTCACTACAGTCTGATAGGTCAGATACGCAGTATTTT. The encoded protein is CASSLQSDRSDTQYF.

This clonotype was counted between two and nine times. This chain joins TRBV30 and TRBJ1-4; D is undetermined. This CDR3 spans 11 amino acids. Trimming took 4 bases from V and 8 from J, leaving 8 bases between them. Germline V gene lookup returns CDR1 GTSNPN and CDR2 SVGIG (reference sequence). CDR3 protein: CAWTDTEKLFF. In DNA form, the CDR3 reads TGTGCCTGGACCGACACGGAAAAACTGTTTTTT.

This chain uses TRBV12-3 or TRBV12-4 with TRBJ2-3; TRBD2 agrees at 11 bases. This CDR3 has 16 residues. With V trimmed by 4 bases and J by 2 bases, 5 bases remained unmatched. This chain's CDR3 is CASSSRLAGITDTQYF. Here the CDR3 DNA reads TGTGCCAGCAGTTCCCGACTAGCGGGGATCACAGATACGCAGTATTTT.

A word on this clonotype: An end of the junction differs from the germline gene, which may be a read error. The chain carries TRBV20-1 and TRBJ2-3; D might be TRBD1 (5 bases). The CDR3 has 14 residues. CDR1 is DFQATT and CDR2 is SNEGSKA in the germline V gene (reference sequence). Here the CDR3 reads CSARGRAGPDTQCF. The DNA for the CDR3 is TGCAGTGCTAGGGGCAGGGCAGGTCCGGATACGCAGTGTTTT.

This clonotype showed up many times. This chain joins TRBV7-8 and TRBJ2-7; D not resolved. Germline assignment: CDR1 SGHVS and CDR2 FQNEAQ. The CDR3 extends over 11 amino acids. The V end was cut by 6 bases, the J end by 3 bases, with 6 bases between. The CDR3 protein is CASSPFYEQYF. The CDR3 nucleotides read TGTGCCAGCAGTCCCTTCTACGAGCAGTACTTC.

This clonotype was counted between two and nine times. This sequence joins TRBV3-1 and TRBJ2-7, with D perhaps TRBD1 or TRBD2 (5 bases each). The CDR3 contains 18 residues. The ends were cut back, 0 bases at V and 0 bases at J, with 18 bases in the middle. Germline V CDR1 and CDR2: LGHDT, YNNKEL (reference sequence). The CDR3 DNA is TGTGCCAGCAGCCAAGATTGGAGAAGGGGACCCAGCTCCTACGAGCAGTACTTC. Its translation is CASSQDWRRGPSSYEQYF.

This clonotype was recorded at least ten times. V is TRBV12-3 or TRBV12-4 and J is TRBJ2-1, with D possibly being TRBD1 or TRBD2 (6 bases each). The length of the CDR3 is 14 residues. The ends were cut back, 8 bases at V and 2 bases at J, with 13 bases in the middle. The CDR3 loop is CASGDGGPYNEQFF. As DNA, the CDR3 is TGTGCCAGCGGAGATGGGGGGCCCTACAATGAGCAGTTCTTC.

There are a few counts of this clonotype. The chain is built from TRBV5-6 and TRBJ1-4; weak D call: TRBD1 (6 bases). Germline V CDR1 and CDR2: SGHDT, YYEEEE. Trimming pared 3 bases from V and 6 bases from J, leaving 15 bases between. This CDR3 is built from 15 residues. The CDR3 loop reads CASSSSGEGDEKLFF. In DNA form, the CDR3 reads TGTGCCAGCAGCTCGTCAGGGGAAGGGGATGAAAAACTGTTTTTT.

V and J are TRBV2 and TRBJ1-5; 8 nucleotides agree with TRBD1. Germline V CDR1 and CDR2: SNHLY, FYNNEI. The CDR3 runs to 16 residues. Losses at the gene ends were 6 bases for V and 2 bases for J; bases not matched to a gene: 9. Here the CDR3 reads CASRWGKDRGNQPQHF. As DNA, the CDR3 is TGTGCCAGCAGGTGGGGGAAGGACAGGGGCAATCAGCCCCAGCATTTT.

V and J are TRBV5-6 and TRBJ1-6; TRBD1 agrees at 10 bases. The V gene end was trimmed by 4 bases and the J gene end by 7 bases; junction bases not matched to a gene: 8. From germline, CDR1 is SGHDT and CDR2 YYEEEE. The CDR3 totals 16 residues. CDR3 bases: TGTGCCAGCAGCGGAGCGGGACAGGGGAACAATTCACCCCTCCACTTT. Translated, it gives CASSGAGQGNNSPLHF.

This clonotype was seen many times. CDR3 in DNA: TGTGCCAGCAGTTTGGGGGACAATGAGCAGTTCTTC. Its translation is CASSLGDNEQFF. The chain carries TRBV12-3 or TRBV12-4 and TRBJ2-1; D may correspond to TRBD1 or TRBD2 (5 bases each). The CDR3 totals 12 residues. Trimming took off 3 bases at V and 5 bases at J, with 5 bases between the two ends.

This clonotype turned up a few times. The chain's CDR3 is CASSPDPTGSSYEQYV. The CDR3 DNA is TGTGCCAGCAGCCCGGACCCAACGGGGTCCTCCTACGAGCAGTACGTC. The V and J genes are TRBV5-5 and TRBJ2-7, with a weak D call TRBD2 (5 bases). Germline CDR1 SGHKS, CDR2 YYEKEE (reference sequence). Trimming took 4 bases from V and 0 from J, leaving 17 bases between them. This CDR3 is built from 16 residues.

V is TRBV6-1 and J is TRBJ2-2, with D possibly called TRBD1 or TRBD2 (6 bases each). The CDR3 length is 16 residues. Trimming removed 6 bases at V and 0 bases at J, with 14 bases between. Germline CDR1 reads MNHNS; CDR2 reads SASEGT. The CDR3 nucleotides are TGTGCCAGCAGATCCCTCGGGGGCTCGAACACCGGGGAGCTGTTTTTT. As protein: CASRSLGGSNTGELFF.